This record covers a single TCR beta chain. This entry is derived from a study of blood T cells in healthy people across ages. Primers used in a second PCR of roughly 6 to 11 cycles were a sample-barcoded 5' primer and a J-beta primer mix. Each of the cDNA molecules was tagged by a template-switch adaptor with 12 random nucleotides. MiXCR, applied by TCRdb to the 5' RACE reads, yields one record per CDR3 protein. The profile covers about 540,000 distinct CDR3 sequences, with approximately 25% appearing a single time and around 10% taken by the ten largest. V lost 5 bases and J 4 bases, leaving 11 bases between the germline ends. Germline CDR1 reads SQVTM; CDR2 reads ANQGSEA. This CDR3 is built from 12 residues. The same specimen was also included in a second study, on T cells of mothers and their children. As reported in that work: Per mother, over 9 million TCR beta CDR3 reads were obtained; per child, about 3 million.

This sequence was found in a boy aged 5 to 17 in good health. Sequencing input: blood. The chain joins TRBV29-1 to TRBJ1-2; D might be TRBD1 (5 bases). Here the CDR3 DNA reads TGCAGCGTTTTAAAGGGGTCCTATGGCTACACCTTC. Its protein product is CSVLKGSYGYTF.